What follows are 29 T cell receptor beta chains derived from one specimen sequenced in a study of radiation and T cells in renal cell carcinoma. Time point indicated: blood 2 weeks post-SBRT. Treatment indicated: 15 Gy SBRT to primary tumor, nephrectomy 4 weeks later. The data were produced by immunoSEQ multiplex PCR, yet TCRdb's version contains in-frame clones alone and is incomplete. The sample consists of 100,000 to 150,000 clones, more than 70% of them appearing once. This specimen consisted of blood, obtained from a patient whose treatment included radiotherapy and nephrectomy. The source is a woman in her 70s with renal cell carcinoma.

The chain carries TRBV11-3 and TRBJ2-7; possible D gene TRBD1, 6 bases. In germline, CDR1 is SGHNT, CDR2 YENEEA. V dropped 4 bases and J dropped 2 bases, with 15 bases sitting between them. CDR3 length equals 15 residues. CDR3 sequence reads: CASSSRSGQTYEQYF. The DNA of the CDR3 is TGTGCCAGCAGCTCCCGGTCCGGACAGACCTACGAGCAGTACTTC.

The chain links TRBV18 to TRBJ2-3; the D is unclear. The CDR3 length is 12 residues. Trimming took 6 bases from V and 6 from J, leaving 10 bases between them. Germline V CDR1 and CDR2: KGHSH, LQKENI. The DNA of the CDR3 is TGTGCCAGCTCCCTTCAAGGGGATACGCAGTATTTT. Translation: CASSLQGDTQYF.

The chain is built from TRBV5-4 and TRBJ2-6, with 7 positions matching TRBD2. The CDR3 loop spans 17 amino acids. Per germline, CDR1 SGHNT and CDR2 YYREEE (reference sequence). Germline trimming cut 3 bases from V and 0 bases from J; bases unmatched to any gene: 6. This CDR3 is CASSSGGIFSGANVLTF. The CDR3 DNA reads TGTGCCAGCAGCTCCGGGGGGATCTTCTCTGGGGCCAACGTCCTGACTTTC.

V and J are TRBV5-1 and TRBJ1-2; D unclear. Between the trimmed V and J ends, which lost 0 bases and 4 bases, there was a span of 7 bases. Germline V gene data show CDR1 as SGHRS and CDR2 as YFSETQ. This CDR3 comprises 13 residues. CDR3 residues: CASSLADGYGYTF. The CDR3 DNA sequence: TGCGCCAGCAGCTTGGCGGACGGCTATGGCTACACCTTC.

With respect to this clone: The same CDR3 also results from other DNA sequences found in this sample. CDR3 residues: CASSVEGNTEAFF. CDR3 nucleotide sequence: TGTGCCAGCAGTGTAGAGGGTAACACTGAAGCTTTCTTT. This chain links TRBV2 with TRBJ1-1; D is unresolved. The CDR3 contains 13 residues. Germline V gene sequence: CDR1 SNHLY, CDR2 FYNNEI. The ends were cut back, 4 bases at V and 2 bases at J, with 8 bases in the middle.

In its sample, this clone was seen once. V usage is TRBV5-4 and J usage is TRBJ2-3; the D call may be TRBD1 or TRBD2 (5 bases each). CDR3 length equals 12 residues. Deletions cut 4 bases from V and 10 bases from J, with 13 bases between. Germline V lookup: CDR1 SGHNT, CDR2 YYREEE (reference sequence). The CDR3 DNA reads TGTGCCAGCAGCCCCGGGATGGGGGCGCAGTATTTT. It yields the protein CASSPGMGAQYF. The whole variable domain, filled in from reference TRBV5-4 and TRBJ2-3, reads ETGVTQSPTHLIKTRGQQVTLRCSSQSGHNTVSWYQQALGQGPQFIFQYYREEENGRGNFPPRFSGLQFPNYSSELNVNALELDDSALYLCASSPGMGAQYFGPGTRLTVL.

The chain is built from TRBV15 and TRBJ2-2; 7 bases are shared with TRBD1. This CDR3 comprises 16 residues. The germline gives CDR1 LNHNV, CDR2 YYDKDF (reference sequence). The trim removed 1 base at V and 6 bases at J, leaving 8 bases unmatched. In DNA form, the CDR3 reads TGTGCCACCAGCAGAGCCCCAGGGGGTTTCTCCGGGGAGCTGTTTTTT. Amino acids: CATSRAPGGFSGELFF.

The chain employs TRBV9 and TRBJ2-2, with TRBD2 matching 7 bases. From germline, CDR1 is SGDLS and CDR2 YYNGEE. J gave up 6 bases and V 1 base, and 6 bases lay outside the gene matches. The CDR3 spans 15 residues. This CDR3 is CASSVQGGRPGELFF. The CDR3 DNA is TGTGCCAGCAGCGTACAGGGAGGGCGCCCCGGGGAGCTGTTTTTT.

The CDR3 bases are TGTGCCAGCAGTCCGACAGGATCACTTATGTGGAATCAGCCCCAGCATTTT. Its protein is CASSPTGSLMWNQPQHF. The V call is TRBV27, the J call TRBJ1-5; tentatively, D is TRBD1 (6 bases). This CDR3 region has 17 residues. The V end was cut by 5 bases, the J end by 4 bases, with 21 bases between. Germline CDR1 and CDR2: MNHEY and SMNVEV (reference sequence).

For the CDR3, the DNA is TGTGCCAGCGAGGTGGGGCTAAGGGAGACCCAGTACTTC. Translated, it gives CASEVGLRETQYF. The rearrangement joins TRBV7-2 to TRBJ2-5; maybe TRBD1 (5 bases). Germline V CDR1 and CDR2: SGHTA, FQGNSA. The CDR3 length is 13 residues. Trimming removed 8 bases at V and 5 bases at J, with 15 bases between.

The CDR3 loop reads CASSFRQGAADTQYF. DNA for the CDR3: TGTGCCAGCAGCTTTAGACAGGGGGCAGCAGATACGCAGTATTTT. The chain recombines TRBV5-6 with TRBJ2-3; 10 nucleotides match TRBD1. This CDR3 has 15 residues. V lost 2 bases to trimming and J lost 4 bases; unmatched junction nucleotides: 4. Germline values: CDR1 SGHDT, CDR2 YYEEEE.

CDR3 sequence reads: CASSPLPTPRREKLFF. The CDR3, as DNA: TGCGCCAGCAGCCCCCTACCGACCCCCAGGCGGGAAAAACTGTTTTTT. The chain combines TRBV4-1 with TRBJ1-4; D ambiguous. Germline V gene data show CDR1 as MGHRA and CDR2 as YSYEKL. The CDR3 contains 16 residues. V lost 4 bases and J 8 bases, leaving 20 bases between the germline ends.

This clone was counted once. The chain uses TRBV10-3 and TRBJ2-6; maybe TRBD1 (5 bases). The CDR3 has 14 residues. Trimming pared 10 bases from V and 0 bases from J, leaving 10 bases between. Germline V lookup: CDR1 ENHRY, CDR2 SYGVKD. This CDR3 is CATTGSSGANVLTF. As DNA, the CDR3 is TGTGCCACCACAGGCTCCTCTGGGGCCAACGTCCTGACTTTC.

CDR3 amino acids: CASSESGLAGASRETQYF. In DNA form, the CDR3 reads TGCGCCAGCAGTGAGTCAGGTCTAGCGGGGGCCTCGCGGGAGACCCAGTACTTC. V usage is TRBV10-1 and J usage is TRBJ2-5; 10 nucleotides line up with TRBD2. After removal of 0 bases from V and 5 bases from J, the junction contained 12 bases not matched to a gene. Germline V gives CDR1 WNHNN, CDR2 SYGVQD (reference sequence). The CDR3 loop spans 18 amino acids.

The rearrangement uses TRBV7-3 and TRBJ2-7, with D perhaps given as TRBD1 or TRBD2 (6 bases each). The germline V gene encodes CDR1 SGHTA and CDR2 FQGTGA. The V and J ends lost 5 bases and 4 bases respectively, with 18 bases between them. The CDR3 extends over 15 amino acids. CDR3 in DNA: TGTGCCAGCAGCCCGACCCCGGGGGCCGGGTACGAGCAGTACTTC. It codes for CASSPTPGAGYEQYF.

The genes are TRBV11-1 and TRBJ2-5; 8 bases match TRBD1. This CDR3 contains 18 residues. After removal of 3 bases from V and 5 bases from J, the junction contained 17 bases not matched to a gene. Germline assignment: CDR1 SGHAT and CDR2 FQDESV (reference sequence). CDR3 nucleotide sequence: TGTGCCAGCAGCTTGGTATCCAGGGGGCTCCGTAGAGGGGAGACCCAGTACTTC. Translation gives CASSLVSRGLRRGETQYF.

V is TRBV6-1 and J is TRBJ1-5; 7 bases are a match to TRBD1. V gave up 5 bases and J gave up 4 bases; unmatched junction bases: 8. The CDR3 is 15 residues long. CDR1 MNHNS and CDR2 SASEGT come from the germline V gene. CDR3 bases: TGTGCCAGCAGTATCCAGACAGGGACGAATCAGCCCCAGCATTTT. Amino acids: CASSIQTGTNQPQHF.

In DNA form, the CDR3 reads TGTGCCAGCTCAAGGGCGGGCAACACCGGGGAGCTGTTTTTT. It encodes CASSRAGNTGELFF. The chain recombines TRBV6-4 with TRBJ2-2; D is possibly TRBD2 (5 bases). Germline V CDR1 and CDR2: MRHNA, SNTAGT. The ends were cut back, 8 bases at V and 2 bases at J, with 12 bases in the middle. This CDR3 spans 14 amino acids.

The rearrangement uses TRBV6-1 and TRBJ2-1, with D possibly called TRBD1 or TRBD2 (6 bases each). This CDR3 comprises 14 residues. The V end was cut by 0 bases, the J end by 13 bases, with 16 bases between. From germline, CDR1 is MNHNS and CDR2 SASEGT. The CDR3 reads CASSEAARGAPQFF. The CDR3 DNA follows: TGTGCCAGCAGTGAAGCCGCGAGGGGGGCGCCCCAGTTCTTC.

CDR3: CASSSRTPQSDTQYF. CDR3 in DNA: TGTGCCAGCAGCTCCCGGACACCCCAGTCAGATACGCAGTATTTT. This sequence joins TRBV7-9 and TRBJ2-3; perhaps TRBD1 as D (5 bases). The CDR3 is 15 amino acids. V lost 4 bases and J 4 bases, leaving 15 bases between the germline ends. Germline V gene data show CDR1 as SEHNR and CDR2 as FQNEAQ (reference sequence).

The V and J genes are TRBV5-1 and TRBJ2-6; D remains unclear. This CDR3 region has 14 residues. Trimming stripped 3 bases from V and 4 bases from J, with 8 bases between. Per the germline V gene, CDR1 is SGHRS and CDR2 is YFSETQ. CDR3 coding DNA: TGCGCCAGCAGCTCAGAGCTAGGGGCCAACGTCCTGACTTTC. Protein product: CASSSELGANVLTF.

The CDR3 DNA sequence: TGTGCCAGCAGCTTTGTGACAGGGGCAGATACGCAGTATTTT. It yields the protein CASSFVTGADTQYF. The chain joins TRBV5-4 to TRBJ2-3, with TRBD1 matching over 8 bases. The length of the CDR3 is 14 residues. Germline V gene data show CDR1 as SGHNT and CDR2 as YYREEE (reference sequence). V was pared by 2 bases and J by 4 bases, with 3 bases of the junction left unmatched.

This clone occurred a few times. The CDR3 here is CASSDRDGEGGNEQFF. The CDR3 DNA reads TGTGCCAGCAGTGACCGGGACGGCGAGGGGGGCAATGAGCAGTTCTTC. J is TRBJ2-1 and V is TRBV6-4; tentatively, D is TRBD1 or TRBD2 (6 bases each). Germline values: CDR1 MRHNA, CDR2 SNTAGT. The CDR3 has 16 residues. V was pared by 2 bases and J by 6 bases, with 17 bases between.

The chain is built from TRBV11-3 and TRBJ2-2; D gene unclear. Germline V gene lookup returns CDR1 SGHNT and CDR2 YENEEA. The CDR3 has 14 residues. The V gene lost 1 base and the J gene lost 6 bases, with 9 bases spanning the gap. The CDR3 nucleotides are TGTGCCAGCAGCTTAGTCTTAGGCGCCGGGGAGCTGTTTTTT. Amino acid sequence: CASSLVLGAGELFF.

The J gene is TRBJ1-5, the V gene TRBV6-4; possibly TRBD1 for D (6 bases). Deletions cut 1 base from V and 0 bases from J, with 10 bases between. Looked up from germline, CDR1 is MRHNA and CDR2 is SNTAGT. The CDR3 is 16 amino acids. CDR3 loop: CASSDWDNYSNQPQHF. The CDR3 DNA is TGTGCCAGCAGTGACTGGGACAACTATAGCAATCAGCCCCAGCATTTT.

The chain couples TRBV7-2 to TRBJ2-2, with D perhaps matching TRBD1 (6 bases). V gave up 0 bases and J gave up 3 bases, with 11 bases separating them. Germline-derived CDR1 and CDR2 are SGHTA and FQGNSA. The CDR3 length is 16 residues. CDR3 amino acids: CASSLAGGWDTGELFF. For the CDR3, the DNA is TGTGCCAGCAGCTTAGCTGGGGGCTGGGACACCGGGGAGCTGTTTTTT. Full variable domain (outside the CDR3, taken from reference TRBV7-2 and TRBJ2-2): GAGVSQSPSNKVTEKGKDVELRCDPISGHTALYWYRQSLGQGLEFLIYFQGNSAPDKSGLPSDRFSAERTGGSVSTLTIQRTQQEDSAVYLCASSLAGGWDTGELFFGEGSRLTVL.

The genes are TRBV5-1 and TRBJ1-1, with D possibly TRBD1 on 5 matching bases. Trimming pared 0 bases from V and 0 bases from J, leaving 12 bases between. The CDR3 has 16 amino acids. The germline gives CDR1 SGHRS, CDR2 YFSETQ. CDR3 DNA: TGCGCCAGCAGCTTGGCTGTTGGACAATTGAACACTGAAGCTTTCTTT. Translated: CASSLAVGQLNTEAFF.

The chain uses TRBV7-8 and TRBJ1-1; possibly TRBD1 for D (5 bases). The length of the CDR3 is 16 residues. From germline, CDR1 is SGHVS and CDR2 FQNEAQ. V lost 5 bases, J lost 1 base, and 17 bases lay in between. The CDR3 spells CASSPTGGARNTEAFF. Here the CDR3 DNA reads TGTGCCAGCAGCCCAACAGGCGGTGCGAGGAACACTGAAGCTTTCTTT.

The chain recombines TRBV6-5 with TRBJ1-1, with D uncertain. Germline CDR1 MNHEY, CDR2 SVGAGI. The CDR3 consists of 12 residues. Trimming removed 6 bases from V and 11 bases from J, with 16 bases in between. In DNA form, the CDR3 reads TGTGCCAGCAGCCTCGACGGTGGAGAGGCTTTCTTT. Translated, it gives CASSLDGGEAFF.